This TCR beta chain appears in the sequencing data of a study of T cell changes during pregnancy in multiple sclerosis (dated by TCRdb to about 2019). About the investigation overall: Changes in the T cell repertoire over the course of pregnancy were examined in this study in women with multiple sclerosis.

Points on this clone: This clone's antigen is unknown. No base qualities exist here, and no much larger clone lies one base off it.

The germline V gene specifies SNHLY as CDR1 and FYNNEI as CDR2. The CDR3 covers 13 residues, taking in both the cysteine and the phenylalanine. Just CDR3 DNA is preserved here, 39 bases in frame from base 1. V lost 6 bases and J lost 5 bases; the stretch between them is 11 bases long. Library generation was performed with the immunoSEQ multiplex PCR assay. TCRdb took over this immuneACCESS table, retaining in-frame rearrangements with V and J assigned. Such tables are incomplete; in checked studies, under half of the missing clones stem from an unresolved V gene, and the remainder is unexplained. The sample table contains nearly 80,000 clones; only one count was recorded for around nine tenths of them. The ten largest clonotypes hold 0.21% of the sample.

The source material was CD4+ T cells from peripheral blood mononuclear cells, sampled before pregnancy. The chain was built from TRBV2 and TRBJ2-1; TRBD1 is possibly the D segment (5 matching bases). This clonotype was obtained from a female donor with multiple sclerosis, enrolled in a pregnancy study. In nucleotide form, the sequence is TGTGCCAGCAGCCTAGACAGCAACAATGAGCAGTTCTTC. Protein translation: CASSLDSNNEQFF.